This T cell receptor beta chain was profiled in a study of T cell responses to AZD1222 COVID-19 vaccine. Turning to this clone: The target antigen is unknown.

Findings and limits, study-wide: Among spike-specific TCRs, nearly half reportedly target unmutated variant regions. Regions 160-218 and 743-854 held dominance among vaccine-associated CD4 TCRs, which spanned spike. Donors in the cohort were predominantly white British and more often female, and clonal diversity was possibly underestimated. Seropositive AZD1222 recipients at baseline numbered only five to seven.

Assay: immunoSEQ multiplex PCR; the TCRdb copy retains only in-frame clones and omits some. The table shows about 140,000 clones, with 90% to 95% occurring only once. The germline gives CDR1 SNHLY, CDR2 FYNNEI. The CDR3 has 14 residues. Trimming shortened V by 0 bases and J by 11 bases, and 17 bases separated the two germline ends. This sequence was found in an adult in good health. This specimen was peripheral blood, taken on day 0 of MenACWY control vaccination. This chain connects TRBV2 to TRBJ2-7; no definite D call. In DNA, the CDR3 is TGTGCCAGCAGTGAAGCGGGTACAATACCCCCGGAGTACTTC. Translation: CASSEAGTIPPEYF.